This is a list of T cell receptor beta chains from one sample in a study of cytomegalovirus exposure and HLA in healthy donors. Sequenced by immunoSEQ multiplex PCR; TCRdb stores in-frame clones only, minus some. Among more than 250,000 clones listed, about 90% were seen once. Sequencing used PBMCs. All receptors come from a woman aged 18-29 years in good health and CMV-seronegative. Both conserved end residues are part of each CDR3. A D gene is named only where the DNA matches it firmly. For some rows the clone size is stated as once, few or many, or as a class when expanded; others skip it.

j_call	clone_size	d_call	v_call	cdr3_nt	cdr3_aa
TRBJ1-2	.	.	TRBV6-6	TGTGCCAGCATCGATGGTCCCGGGGGCTACACCTTC	CASIDGPGGYTF
TRBJ2-1	.	TRBD1	TRBV19	TGTGCCAGTAGTATGGACAGGGAGGTCGATGAGCAGTTCTTC	CASSMDREVDEQFF
TRBJ1-3	.	.	TRBV10-3	TGTGCCATCAGTGAGAATTTCGTTGGGACATCTGGAAACACCATATATTTT	CAISENFVGTSGNTIYF
TRBJ1-4	.	TRBD1	TRBV5-1	TGCGCCAGTAGGACAGGTGGGATGGCAACTAATGAAAAACTGTTTTTT	CASRTGGMATNEKLFF
TRBJ2-7	once	TRBD1	TRBV27	TGTGCCAGCAATCTCTCCGGACAGGGGGGACCCTACGAGCAGTACTTC	CASNLSGQGGPYEQYF
TRBJ1-3	.	TRBD1	TRBV19	TGTGCCAGTAGTACTCAGGGGGCCATTGGAAACACCATATATTTT	CASSTQGAIGNTIYF
TRBJ1-2	once	TRBD1	TRBV7-9	TGTGCCAGCAGCTTAGTGGACAGGGTTCTTGGCTACACCTTC	CASSLVDRVLGYTF
TRBJ2-7	.	TRBD1	TRBV5-1	TGCGCCAGCAGCTTGGCGGGACAGGGGGCGTACGAGCAGTACTTC	CASSLAGQGAYEQYF
TRBJ1-1	.	.	TRBV12-5	TGTGCTAGTGGCCCGATGGGACAAATCCACACTGAAGCTTTCTTT	CASGPMGQIHTEAFF
TRBJ1-1	.	.	TRBV11-3	TGTGCCAGCAGTTCAAGGCCGGGCACTGAAGCTTTCTTT	CASSSRPGTEAFF
TRBJ2-3	.	TRBD2	TRBV13	TGTGCCAGCAGCTCAAAGGGGGCTAGCGGGGGGCGCACAGATACGCAGTATTTT	CASSSKGASGGRTDTQYF
TRBJ2-1	.	.	TRBV9	TGTGCCAGCAGCACACCGGGGGAGCAGTTCTTC	CASSTPGEQFF
TRBJ1-4	few	.	TRBV5-4	TGTGCCAGCAGAAGGGGAACTAATGAAAAACTGTTTTTT	CASRRGTNEKLFF
TRBJ2-3	.	TRBD2	TRBV5-1	TGCGCCAGCAGCTTGCTGGGACTAGCGGGGTTTGCAGATACGCAGTATTTT	CASSLLGLAGFADTQYF
TRBJ1-4	.	TRBD1	TRBV23-1	TGCGCCAGCAGTCAACCCCTGACAGGGCCAAATGCAACTAATGAAAAACTGTTTTTT	CASSQPLTGPNATNEKLFF
TRBJ2-1	.	.	TRBV1	TGCACCAGCAGCCAAGTAGAGCGGGGGGCCACTAGCAATGAGCAGTTCTTC	CTSSQVERGATSNEQFF
TRBJ1-1	.	.	TRBV18	TGTGCCAGCTCACCAGGGACTCTGAACACTGAAGCTTTCTTT	CASSPGTLNTEAFF
TRBJ2-2	.	TRBD2	TRBV7-9	TGTTCCAGCAGCTTAGGCGCTAGCGGGGGGCCCAGCACCGGGGAGCTGTTTTTT	CSSSLGASGGPSTGELFF
TRBJ2-7	.	TRBD1	TRBV27	TGTGCCAGCAGTCTACTCCGGGACAGGGCACGCGAGCAGTACTTC	CASSLLRDRAREQYF
TRBJ2-7	.	.	TRBV29-1	TGCAGCGTTGAACTGGACTCCTCCTACGAGCAGTACTTC	CSVELDSSYEQYF
TRBJ2-3	.	.	TRBV5-6	TGTGCCAGCAGCATGGACTTCACAGATACGCAGTATTTT	CASSMDFTDTQYF
TRBJ2-2	.	TRBD1	TRBV5-1	TGCGCCAGCAGCTTGGGCCGGTGGGGACAGGGTCCCACCGGGGAGCTGTTTTTT	CASSLGRWGQGPTGELFF
TRBJ2-7	.	.	TRBV2	TGTGCCAGCAATCCTAGCGAAGCCTACGAGCAGTACTTC	CASNPSEAYEQYF
TRBJ2-1	.	.	TRBV9	TGTGCCAGCAGCTTGGGTCCCGCGGGATCTGGGCAGTTCTTC	CASSLGPAGSGQFF
TRBJ2-3	.	.	TRBV27	TGTGCCAGCAGTTTATCCCCAGACAGTGTTAGCACAGATACGCAGTATTTT	CASSLSPDSVSTDTQYF
TRBJ2-3	.	.	TRBV7-6	TGTGCCAGCAGCTTAGAGGGGACTCTCAGCACAGATACGCAGTATTTT	CASSLEGTLSTDTQYF
TRBJ2-5	.	TRBD1	TRBV19	TGTGCCAGTAGCGACAGGGGATCAGAGACCCAGTACTTC	CASSDRGSETQYF
TRBJ2-1	.	.	TRBV9	TGTGCCAGCAGCCCCGCGGGGGCTCCCTCCTACAATGAGCAGTTCTTC	CASSPAGAPSYNEQFF
TRBJ2-7	once	.	TRBV6-5	TGTGCCAGCAGTTCATCCGTGACAGGTAAAGTCGACGAGCAGTACTTC	CASSSSVTGKVDEQYF
TRBJ2-7	.	TRBD1	TRBV6-6	TGTGCCAGCAGTCGACAGGGGGCGGGGGAGCAGTACTTC	CASSRQGAGEQYF
TRBJ2-6	few	TRBD1	TRBV25-1	TGTGCCAGCAGCCCCGGGACAGCTGGGGCCAACGTCCTGACTTTC	CASSPGTAGANVLTF
TRBJ1-1	.	.	TRBV27	TGTGCCAGCAGTTTATCAAACCTAGGGGGCACTGAAGCTTTCTTT	CASSLSNLGGTEAFF
TRBJ2-3	.	.	TRBV19	TGTGCCATCCAGGGCACAGATACGCAGTATTTT	CAIQGTDTQYF